This T cell receptor beta chain stems from a study of T-cell memory formation after mild COVID-19. The germline CDR1 and CDR2 sequences are KGHSH and LQKENI. V was trimmed by 3 bases and J by 1 base, leaving 9 bases between them. This CDR3 contains 14 residues. TCRdb redid the calling of the 5' RACE reads with MiXCR, one entry per CDR3 protein. Of fewer than 500,000 distinct CDR3 sequences in the sample, about 23% were seen once. The sequenced sample consisted of PBMCs or a T cell subset sorted from them (not recorded which). The genes are TRBV18 and TRBJ2-5, with TRBD1 as a possible D gene (5 bases). This sequence was found in an adult woman who had mild COVID-19 (a few samples of this study predate the infection). Cell type and time point are not known. CDR3: CASSPRQLQETQYF. CDR3 bases: TGTGCCAGCTCACCCCGACAGCTCCAAGAGACCCAGTACTTC.